The T cell receptor (beta chain) under discussion was sequenced for a study of CD8+ T cells in alopecia areata. Whole-study context: Twice a day, 5 to 10 mg of oral tofacitinib was administered to treated patients. Tofacitinib therapy lasting 6 to 18 months was followed by 6 months off drug. The percentage of affected scalp area served as the score of severity for treated patients. Study-wide findings and caveats: Treatment with tofacitinib significantly lowered scalp clonality and reduced expanded CD8+ clones among the top 100.

V was trimmed by 6 bases and J by 3 bases, leaving 11 bases between them. The CDR3 covers 14 residues. Germline CDR1 is MNHNS and CDR2 is SASEGT. cDNA reverse transcribed from extracted RNA served as the sequencing template. Sequencing was performed with immunoSEQ multiplex PCR; in TCRdb, only in-frame clones are kept and a portion is missing. The sample carries some 7,100 clones, 64% recorded once. Notes on this clone: Its specificity is unknown.

Treatment of the sample: oral pan-JAK inhibitor, 5-10 mg twice daily. In alopecia areata patients, both lesional scalp punch biopsies and peripheral blood were collected. Sequences were derived from skin, sampled at week 4, from a patient treated with tofacitinib. This sequence originates from a human donor with alopecia areata. This chain connects TRBV6-1 to TRBJ1-4, with a possible D match to TRBD1 (6 bases). The CDR3, as DNA: TGTGCCAGCAGATTACAGGGTCCTAATGAAAAACTGTTTTTT. Its protein is CASRLQGPNEKLFF.